These 27 T cell receptor beta chains were sequenced from one sample in a study of T cells in Graves' hyperthyroidism and ophthalmopathy. Authors of the study amplified TCR beta CDR3 regions from RNA transcripts. HTBI primers drove first-round RT-PCR of the TCR CDR3. TCRdb re-called the multiplex PCR reads through MiXCR, storing one row per CDR3 protein. The sample lists some 770,000 distinct CDR3 sequences, approximately 16% occurring once. The sample consisted of blood. The receptors here all came from a man between 18 and 35 years old with Graves' hyperthyroidism.

The V and J genes are TRBV7-2 and TRBJ2-3; TRBD2 is a possible D gene (6 bases). CDR1 is SGHTA, CDR2 FQGNSA, per germline. The CDR3 is 16 amino acids. V was cut by 6 bases and J by 4 bases, with 20 bases left in between. This CDR3 is CASSFRPGLSADTQYF. The CDR3 bases are TGTGCCAGCAGTTTTAGGCCGGGACTCTCGGCAGATACGCAGTATTTT.

The table lists this clonotype with many counts. This rearrangement joins TRBV6-5 to TRBJ2-7, with 7 bases lining up with TRBD2. The germline V gene has CDR1 MNHEY and CDR2 SVGAGI. The V gene end was trimmed by 1 base and the J gene end by 3 bases; junction bases not matched to a gene: 9. This CDR3 region has 16 residues. The CDR3 protein is CASSYFTSAELYEQYF. CDR3 nucleotides: TGTGCCAGCAGTTACTTTACTAGCGCCGAACTCTACGAGCAGTACTTC.

This clonotype came up many times. The gene calls are TRBV6-1 and TRBJ2-5; possibly TRBD1 for D (6 bases). Germline-derived CDR1 and CDR2 are MNHNS and SASEGT. Trimming removed 6 bases at V and 4 bases at J, with 15 bases between. The CDR3 runs to 14 residues. The DNA for the CDR3 is TGTGCCAGCAGGAAAAACAGGGTACTAGAGACCCAGTACTTC. It is translated as CASRKNRVLETQYF.

This rearrangement joins TRBV12-3 or TRBV12-4 to TRBJ1-5; D unresolved. V was clipped by 3 bases and J by 6 bases, with 6 bases between them. The CDR3 runs 12 residues. CDR3 sequence (DNA): TGTGCCAGCAGTTTCGGGGTTCAGCCCCAGCATTTT. Protein sequence: CASSFGVQPQHF.

The rearrangement joins TRBV27 to TRBJ2-2, with 9 nucleotides matching TRBD1. After removal of 8 bases from V and 7 bases from J, the junction contained 14 bases not matched to a gene. In germline, CDR1 is MNHEY, CDR2 SMNVEV (reference sequence). The CDR3 runs to 16 residues. The CDR3 protein is CASQAGTGSIGGELFF. CDR3 DNA sequence: TGTGCCAGCCAAGCGGGGACAGGGTCAATCGGCGGGGAGCTGTTTTTT.

This chain connects TRBV29-1 to TRBJ2-1; D is perhaps TRBD2 (6 bases). Germline V CDR1 and CDR2: SQVTM, ANQGSEA. V was clipped by 8 bases and J by 2 bases, with 16 bases between them. This CDR3 is 14 amino acids long. The CDR3 coding sequence is TGCAGCCCCCGCAGGGAGGCTGCCTACAATGAGCAGTTCTTC. Amino acids: CSPRREAAYNEQFF.

The gene calls are TRBV5-5 and TRBJ2-7; TRBD2 agrees at 11 bases. The CDR3 is 16 residues long. Germline trimming cut 0 bases from V and 3 bases from J; bases unmatched to any gene: 5. The V gene's germline CDR1 is SGHKS and CDR2 YYEKEE (reference sequence). The CDR3 here is CASSLAASGRFYEQYF. CDR3 coding DNA: TGTGCCAGCAGCTTGGCGGCTAGCGGGAGGTTCTACGAGCAGTACTTC.

The sample holds a few counts of this clonotype. The chain employs TRBV7-6 and TRBJ2-2, with unresolved D. V lost 1 base and J 7 bases, leaving 7 bases between the germline ends. From germline, CDR1 is SGHVS and CDR2 FNYEAQ. CDR3 size: 13 residues. CDR3 nucleotides: TGTGCCAGCAGCTTAGGAAAAGGCGGGGAGCTGTTTTTT. Protein product: CASSLGKGGELFF.

The chain is built from TRBV24-1 and TRBJ1-2; perhaps TRBD1 as D (6 bases). The V and J ends lost 4 bases and 8 bases respectively, with 19 bases between them. Germline assignment: CDR1 KGHDR and CDR2 SFDVKD. This CDR3 region has 15 residues. The CDR3 loop is CATSDPNLPQGGYTF. CDR3 bases: TGTGCCACCAGTGACCCCAACCTCCCCCAGGGGGGCTACACCTTC.

V and J are TRBV20-1 and TRBJ2-7; the match to TRBD2 covers 10 bases. The germline gives CDR1 DFQATT, CDR2 SNEGSKA (reference sequence). This CDR3 is 13 amino acids long. Trimming cost V 3 bases and J 9 bases; bases outside gene matches: 8. The CDR3 coding sequence is TGCAGTGCTAGTACTAGCGGGGCACGGGGGCAGTACTTC. Protein sequence: CSASTSGARGQYF.

The chain combines TRBV15 with TRBJ1-5; perhaps TRBD1 as D (6 bases). CDR3 length: 17 amino acids. Trimming left V 0 bases short and J 0 bases short, with 12 bases between. In germline, CDR1 is LNHNV, CDR2 YYDKDF (reference sequence). In nucleotides, the CDR3 is TGTGCCACCAGCAGAGATCGAACAGGGAGTAGCAATCAGCCCCAGCATTTT. It encodes CATSRDRTGSSNQPQHF.

The CDR3 region is CASSFGTDAETQYF. The CDR3, as DNA: TGCGCCAGCAGCTTTGGGACAGATGCAGAGACCCAGTACTTC. J is TRBJ2-5 and V is TRBV5-1; 7 nucleotides line up with TRBD1. Per germline, CDR1 SGHRS and CDR2 YFSETQ. V dropped 2 bases and J dropped 4; count of bases not matched to a gene: 5. The CDR3 runs to 14 residues.

This clonotype was found many times. The V and J genes are TRBV18 and TRBJ2-1, with D uncertain. The germline V and J ends were trimmed by 0 bases and 7 bases, with 13 bases remaining between them. The CDR3 covers 15 residues. Germline V CDR1 and CDR2: KGHSH, LQKENI. CDR3 bases: TGTGCCAGCTCACCACCTTTAGGCCAAGGAAATGAGCAGTTCTTC. It specifies CASSPPLGQGNEQFF.

The table lists this clonotype with many counts. V gene TRBV6-2 or TRBV6-3 combines with J gene TRBJ1-1, with D maybe TRBD1 (5 bases). V was cut by 5 bases and J by 5 bases, with 12 bases left in between. The CDR3 runs 13 residues. CDR1 and CDR2 (germline): MNHEY, SVGEGT. CDR3 in amino acids: CASSVPGWTEAFF. CDR3 in DNA: TGTGCCAGCAGTGTCCCAGGGTGGACTGAAGCTTTCTTT.

The sample holds a few counts of this clonotype. The genes are TRBV7-6 and TRBJ2-1, with 7 bases that match TRBD2. The CDR3 has 15 residues. Per germline, CDR1 SGHVS and CDR2 FNYEAQ. Losses at the gene ends were 4 bases for V and 5 bases for J; bases not matched to a gene: 8. CDR3 sequence reads: CASSYLGGGDNEQFF. The DNA for the CDR3 is TGTGCCAGCAGCTATCTTGGGGGAGGGGACAATGAGCAGTTCTTC.

The V gene is TRBV7-9, the J gene TRBJ2-1, with D possibly TRBD2 on 7 matching bases. The ends were cut back, 1 base at V and 9 bases at J, with 16 bases in the middle. The V gene's germline CDR1 is SEHNR and CDR2 FQNEAQ (reference sequence). The CDR3 is made up of 15 amino acids. The CDR3 protein is CASSLVGGGGAEQFF. Here the CDR3 DNA reads TGTGCCAGCAGCTTAGTGGGGGGCGGGGGCGCTGAGCAGTTCTTC.

This clonotype was counted between two and nine times. The gene calls are TRBV15 and TRBJ1-5; perhaps TRBD1 as D (6 bases). CDR3 length: 15 amino acids. V was clipped by 7 bases and J by 1 base, with 14 bases between them. Germline V gene data show CDR1 as LNHNV and CDR2 as YYDKDF (reference sequence). CDR3 amino acids: CATIRDKTSNQPQHF. As DNA, the CDR3 is TGTGCCACCATTAGGGACAAGACGAGCAATCAGCCCCAGCATTTT. Using reference TRBV15 and TRBJ1-5 for the parts outside the CDR3, the full variable domain is DAMVIQNPRYQVTQFGKPVTLSCSQTLNHNVMYWYQQKSSQAPKLLFHYYDKDFNNEADTPDNFQSRRPNTSFCFLDIRSPGLGDTAMYLCATIRDKTSNQPQHFGDGTRLSIL.

This clonotype was counted at least ten times. This chain links TRBV20-1 with TRBJ2-7; D possibly corresponds to TRBD1 (5 bases). The length of the CDR3 is 11 residues. V shed 6 bases and J shed 4 bases, with 10 bases lying between them. CDR1 is DFQATT and CDR2 is SNEGSKA in the germline V gene (reference sequence). The CDR3 bases are TGCAGTGCAAAAACAGGTTACGAGCAGTACTTC. Translating it yields CSAKTGYEQYF.

The V call is TRBV24-1, the J call TRBJ2-1; perhaps TRBD2 as D (6 bases). CDR1 and CDR2 from the germline V gene are KGHDR and SFDVKD. The CDR3 is 13 residues long. V lost 1 base and J 10 bases, leaving 10 bases between the germline ends. CDR3 residues: CATSDFGRGEQFF. Written as DNA, the CDR3 is TGTGCCACCAGTGATTTCGGGCGGGGAGAGCAGTTCTTC.

The table lists this clonotype with a few counts. The rearrangement joins TRBV10-3 to TRBJ1-4; D unresolved. V shed 3 bases and J shed 5 bases, with 13 bases lying between them. This CDR3 contains 15 residues. Germline values: CDR1 ENHRY, CDR2 SYGVKD. The CDR3 nucleotides read TGTGCCATCAGTGACATCCGGGCCGAAAATGAAAAACTGTTTTTT. Its protein product is CAISDIRAENEKLFF.

This clonotype was found a few times. The chain employs TRBV6-1 and TRBJ2-2; TRBD1 matches at 8 bases. The CDR3 is made up of 18 amino acids. V lost 6 bases and J lost 2; bases outside the gene matches: 14. Per the germline V gene, CDR1 is MNHNS and CDR2 is SASEGT. The CDR3 here is CASRPPTGTGVNTGELFF. Written as DNA, the CDR3 is TGTGCCAGCAGACCGCCTACCGGGACAGGCGTTAACACCGGGGAGCTGTTTTTT.

The rearrangement uses TRBV15 and TRBJ1-3; D uncertain. Per the germline V gene, CDR1 is LNHNV and CDR2 is YYDKDF (reference sequence). The length of the CDR3 is 15 residues. The V end was cut by 0 bases, the J end by 3 bases, with 9 bases between. CDR3 sequence reads: CATSRDPAGGNTIYF. Written as DNA, the CDR3 is TGTGCCACCAGCAGAGATCCCGCGGGTGGAAACACCATATATTTT. Full variable domain (outside the CDR3, taken from reference TRBV15 and TRBJ1-3): DAMVIQNPRYQVTQFGKPVTLSCSQTLNHNVMYWYQQKSSQAPKLLFHYYDKDFNNEADTPDNFQSRRPNTSFCFLDIRSPGLGDTAMYLCATSRDPAGGNTIYFGEGSWLTVV.

This clonotype was seen ten or more times. This CDR3 reads CASSLAARGPRKGRWTQYF. DNA for the CDR3: TGTGCCAGCAGTTTAGCCGCCAGGGGACCCCGAAAGGGTCGTTGGACCCAGTACTTC. V is TRBV28 and J is TRBJ2-5; D may be TRBD1 (6 bases). V lost 2 bases and J 7 bases, leaving 29 bases between the germline ends. The CDR3 runs 19 residues. The germline gives CDR1 MDHEN, CDR2 SYDVKM.

This clonotype showed up many times. The rearrangement links TRBV28 to TRBJ1-2, with TRBD1 matching 7 bases. CDR1 MDHEN and CDR2 SYDVKM come from the germline V gene. V gave up 5 bases and J gave up 8 bases; unmatched junction bases: 23. This CDR3 has 18 residues. The CDR3 protein is CASSNSQTGRPIHRGYTF. The CDR3 region has the DNA TGTGCCAGCAGTAATTCCCAGACAGGGAGGCCCATCCACCGGGGCTACACCTTC.

Only a few counts were recorded for this clonotype. This chain links TRBV5-1 with TRBJ1-5; D is perhaps TRBD1 (6 bases). Trimming shortened V by 2 bases and J by 0 bases, and 15 bases separated the two germline ends. The CDR3 length is 17 residues. CDR1 SGHRS and CDR2 YFSETQ come from the germline V gene. This CDR3 reads CASSLAQGPFSNQPQHF. DNA for the CDR3: TGCGCCAGCAGCTTAGCACAGGGCCCCTTTAGCAATCAGCCCCAGCATTTT.

On this clonotype: Relative to the germline gene, one junction end is altered; a read error may explain this. J is TRBJ2-1 and V is TRBV20-1; 8 positions agree with TRBD1. There are 12 residues in the CDR3. Per the germline V gene, CDR1 is DFQATT and CDR2 is SNEGSKA (reference sequence). The CDR3 spells CSAREGQDEQSF. The CDR3 DNA sequence: TGCAGTGCTAGAGAGGGACAGGATGAGCAGTCCTTC.

The rearrangement uses TRBV19 and TRBJ2-7; tentative D call: TRBD1 (5 bases). CDR1 is LNHDA and CDR2 is SQIVND in the germline V gene (reference sequence). The CDR3 contains 13 residues. Trimming left V 5 bases short and J 1 base short, with 9 bases between. In DNA form, the CDR3 reads TGTGCCAGTAGTTACGACAGATCCTACGAGCAGTACTTC. Encoded protein: CASSYDRSYEQYF.